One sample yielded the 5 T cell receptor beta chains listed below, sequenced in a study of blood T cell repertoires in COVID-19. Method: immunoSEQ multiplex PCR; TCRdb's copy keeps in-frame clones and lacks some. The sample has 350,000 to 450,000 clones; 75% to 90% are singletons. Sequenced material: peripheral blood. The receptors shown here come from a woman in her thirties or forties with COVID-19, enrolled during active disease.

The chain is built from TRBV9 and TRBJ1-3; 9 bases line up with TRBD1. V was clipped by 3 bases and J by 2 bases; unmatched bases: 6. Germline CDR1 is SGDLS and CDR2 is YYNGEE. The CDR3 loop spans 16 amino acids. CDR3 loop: CASSAQGALPGNTIYF. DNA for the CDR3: TGTGCCAGCAGCGCACAGGGGGCGCTCCCTGGAAACACCATATATTTT.

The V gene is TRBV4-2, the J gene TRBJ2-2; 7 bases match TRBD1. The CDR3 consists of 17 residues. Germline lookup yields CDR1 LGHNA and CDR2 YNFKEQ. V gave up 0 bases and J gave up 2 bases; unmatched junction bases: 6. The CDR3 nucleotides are TGTGCCAGCAGCCAAGATTCGGCAGGGGGTAACACCGGGGAGCTGTTTTTT. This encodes CASSQDSAGGNTGELFF.

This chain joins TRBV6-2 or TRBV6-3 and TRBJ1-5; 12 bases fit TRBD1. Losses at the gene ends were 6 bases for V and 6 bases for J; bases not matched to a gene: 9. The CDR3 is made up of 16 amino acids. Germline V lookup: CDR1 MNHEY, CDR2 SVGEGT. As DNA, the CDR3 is TGTGCCAGCAGCAAGGCGGGACAGGGGGCAGGTCAGCCCCAGCATTTT. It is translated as CASSKAGQGAGQPQHF.

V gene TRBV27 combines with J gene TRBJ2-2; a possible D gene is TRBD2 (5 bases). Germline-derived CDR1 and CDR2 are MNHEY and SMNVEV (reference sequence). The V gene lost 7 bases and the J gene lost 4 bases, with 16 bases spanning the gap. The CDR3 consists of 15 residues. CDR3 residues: CASTLRGLGTGELFF. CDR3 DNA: TGTGCCAGCACCCTGAGAGGGCTTGGCACCGGGGAGCTGTTTTTT.

This CDR3 is CASSFRTGEGETQYF. CDR3 nucleotides: TGTGCCAGCAGCTTTAGGACAGGGGAGGGCGAGACCCAGTACTTC. V usage is TRBV7-8 and J usage is TRBJ2-5; TRBD1 matches at 9 bases. CDR1 SGHVS and CDR2 FQNEAQ come from the germline V gene. This CDR3 is 15 amino acids long. V shed 3 bases, J shed 5 bases, and the junction held 7 bases outside the gene matches.